The 29 T cell receptor beta chains in this list originate from one sample, sequenced in a study of beta chain features in type 1 diabetes. The investigators reverse transcribed all of the isolated RNA, so they sequenced expressed TCRB transcripts. Libraries were prepared by immunoSEQ multiplex PCR; TCRdb keeps only in-frame clonotypes and omits some of them. The profile covers 350,000 to 400,000 clones, with around 15% appearing a single time and approximately 0.02% taken by the ten largest. The sequenced material came from naive CD4+ T cells from blood. These TCRs come from a woman in her late teens or twenties in good health.

The rearrangement uses TRBV30 and TRBJ1-1; D is uncertain. The CDR3 runs to 13 residues. V was pared by 4 bases and J by 4 bases, with 13 bases between. Looked up from germline, CDR1 is GTSNPN and CDR2 is SVGIG (reference sequence). The CDR3 nucleotides are TGTGCCTGGATTCCGAGTCCCCCCACTGAAGCTTTCTTT. Encoded protein: CAWIPSPPTEAFF. The variable domain in full, completed from reference TRBV30 and TRBJ1-1, reads SQTIHQWPATLVQPVGSPLSLECTVEGTSNPNLYWYRQAAGRGLQLLFYSVGIGQISSEVPQNLSASRPQDRQFILSSKKLLLSDSGFYLCAWIPSPPTEAFFGQGTRLTVV.

This chain links TRBV7-8 with TRBJ2-7; 8 bases fit TRBD2. The germline V gene encodes CDR1 SGHVS and CDR2 FQNEAQ. The J segment lost 4 bases and the V segment lost 1 base, leaving 6 bases of the junction unmatched. The CDR3 is 15 amino acids. CDR3: CASSLVGTGGYEQYF. For the CDR3, the DNA is TGTGCCAGCAGCTTAGTGGGGACGGGAGGGTACGAGCAGTACTTC.

The V call is TRBV7-3, the J call TRBJ2-5; D ambiguous. The V end lost 3 bases, the J end lost 5 bases, and 7 bases lay between the germline ends. Per the germline V gene, CDR1 is SGHTA and CDR2 is FQGTGA. This CDR3 region has 12 residues. CDR3 sequence: CASSFPGETQYF. CDR3 in DNA: TGTGCCAGCAGCTTTCCCGGGGAGACCCAGTACTTC.

The rearrangement joins TRBV28 to TRBJ2-7, with unresolved D. The CDR3 extends over 13 amino acids. With 2 bases removed from V and 2 bases from J, the gap between germline ends came to 7 bases. CDR1 is MDHEN and CDR2 is SYDVKM in the germline V gene. The CDR3 DNA reads as TGTGCCAGCAGTTTAGCCACACCCTACGAGCAGTACTTC. This encodes CASSLATPYEQYF.

The chain recombines TRBV29-1 with TRBJ2-7; TRBD1 matches at 8 bases. Germline lookup yields CDR1 SQVTM and CDR2 ANQGSEA. The CDR3 loop spans 14 amino acids. The V segment lost 7 bases and the J segment 2 bases; nucleotides outside the gene matches: 10. CDR3 sequence (DNA): TGCAGCGCACTTACCGGGACAGGCGCCTACGAGCAGTACTTC. It specifies CSALTGTGAYEQYF.

This chain links TRBV7-9 with TRBJ2-1; TRBD2 agrees at 10 bases. J lost 3 bases, V lost 5 bases, and 7 bases had no gene match. The CDR3 covers 16 residues. CDR1 and CDR2 (germline): SEHNR, FQNEAQ (reference sequence). CDR3 DNA: TGTGCCAGCAGCACGACTAGCGGGTTTCTCTACAATGAGCAGTTCTTC. This encodes CASSTTSGFLYNEQFF.

This clone was detected only a few times. The gene calls are TRBV28 and TRBJ1-1; D is possibly TRBD1 (5 bases). Per germline, CDR1 MDHEN and CDR2 SYDVKM. The germline V and J ends were trimmed by 6 bases and 0 bases, with 11 bases remaining between them. This CDR3 is 14 amino acids long. CDR3 in DNA: TGTGCCAGCAGCGGCGGGGGAATGAACACTGAAGCTTTCTTT. Protein: CASSGGGMNTEAFF.

The sample holds a few counts of this clone. The V gene is TRBV4-2, the J gene TRBJ2-1; 10 nucleotides agree with TRBD2. The V and J ends lost 0 bases and 8 bases, in that order; junction bases with no gene match: 13. Per germline, CDR1 LGHNA and CDR2 YNFKEQ. There are 18 residues in the CDR3. The CDR3 nucleotides are TGTGCCAGCAGCCAAGATGTCCCACTAGCGGGAACCGTCGATGAGCAGTTCTTC. Translating it yields CASSQDVPLAGTVDEQFF.

This clone was observed a few times. This rearrangement joins TRBV27 to TRBJ2-6; 8 bases fit TRBD1. The CDR3 has 17 residues. The germline gives CDR1 MNHEY, CDR2 SMNVEV (reference sequence). V trimming: 7 bases; J trimming: 2 bases; junction bases outside the gene matches: 10. In DNA, the CDR3 is TGTGCCAGCACACGTGGACAGGGTTCGGCTGGGGCCAACGTCCTGACTTTC. It yields the protein CASTRGQGSAGANVLTF.

This clone occurred a few times. This rearrangement joins TRBV5-8 to TRBJ2-1; the match to TRBD1 covers 7 bases. J was trimmed by 5 bases and V by 1 base; bases with no gene match: 6. Germline CDR1 and CDR2: SGHTS and YDEGEE. The CDR3 totals 15 residues. CDR3 coding DNA: TGTGCCAGCAGCTTGATCGGGACAGCTAACAATGAGCAGTTCTTC. It yields the protein CASSLIGTANNEQFF.

In DNA form, the CDR3 reads TGCGCCAGCAGCGGGGGGACTAGCGGTAAGCAGTTCTTC. It yields the protein CASSGGTSGKQFF. The genes are TRBV5-1 and TRBJ2-1, with TRBD2 matching 11 bases. The CDR3 length is 13 residues. J was trimmed by 11 bases and V by 4 bases; bases with no gene match: 5. The germline V gene has CDR1 SGHRS and CDR2 YFSETQ. The full variable domain, with the rest looked up from reference TRBV5-1 and TRBJ2-1, is KAGVTQTPRYLIKTRGQQVTLSCSPISGHRSVSWYQQTPGQGLQFLFEYFSETQRNKGNFPGRFSGRQFSNSRSEMNVSTLELGDSALYLCASSGGTSGKQFFGPGTRLTVL.

Here the CDR3 reads CASSQEGLADGETQYF. In nucleotides, the CDR3 is TGCGCCAGCAGCCAAGAAGGACTAGCGGACGGGGAGACCCAGTACTTC. This rearrangement joins TRBV4-1 to TRBJ2-5; 10 bases are shared with TRBD2. The CDR3 is 16 amino acids. Losses at the gene ends were 0 bases for V and 5 bases for J; bases not matched to a gene: 6. Germline V gene lookup returns CDR1 MGHRA and CDR2 YSYEKL.

This clone came up a few times. The J gene is TRBJ2-1, the V gene TRBV4-1, with D tentatively TRBD2 (5 bases). This CDR3 has 16 residues. The V and J ends lost 3 bases and 7 bases respectively, with 19 bases between them. From germline, CDR1 is MGHRA and CDR2 YSYEKL. CDR3 in amino acids: CASSHGILGARNEQFF. In DNA, the CDR3 is TGCGCCAGCAGCCACGGGATATTGGGAGCACGAAATGAGCAGTTCTTC.

The chain recombines TRBV30 with TRBJ2-5; D might be TRBD1 (6 bases). The V and J ends lost 0 bases and 5 bases respectively, with 13 bases between them. The CDR3 is made up of 14 amino acids. Germline-derived CDR1 and CDR2 are GTSNPN and SVGIG (reference sequence). The CDR3 protein is CAWSVAGGGETQYF. The CDR3, as DNA: TGTGCCTGGAGTGTAGCTGGGGGCGGGGAGACCCAGTACTTC.

The chain couples TRBV9 to TRBJ2-5; 11 nucleotides line up with TRBD2. The CDR3 is 16 amino acids. With V trimmed by 4 bases and J by 5 bases, 10 bases remained unmatched. Germline V gene lookup returns CDR1 SGDLS and CDR2 YYNGEE. The CDR3 nucleotides read TGTGCCAGCAGCCTTAATCTAGCGGGAGGCAGGGAGACCCAGTACTTC. It yields the protein CASSLNLAGGRETQYF. Together with reference TRBV9 and TRBJ2-5, the CDR3 gives the full variable domain: DSGVTQTPKHLITATGQRVTLRCSPRSGDLSVYWYQQSLDQGLQFLIQYYNGEERAKGNILERFSAQQFPDLHSELNLSSLELGDSALYFCASSLNLAGGRETQYFGPGTRLLVL.

This clone has only a few counts. The CDR3: CASSFYSLAGYNEQFF. The CDR3 nucleotides are TGTGCCAGCAGTTTCTATAGCCTAGCGGGGTACAATGAGCAGTTCTTC. The chain joins TRBV28 to TRBJ2-1, with 9 bases fitting TRBD2. Looked up from germline, CDR1 is MDHEN and CDR2 is SYDVKM. CDR3 length: 16 residues. Unmatched junction bases numbered 7, after V lost 3 bases and J lost 4 bases.

Here the CDR3 reads CAWRSQGLQPQHF. The CDR3 DNA follows: TGTGCCTGGAGGTCACAGGGGTTACAGCCCCAGCATTTT. V and J are TRBV30 and TRBJ1-5; 7 positions match TRBD1. This CDR3 contains 13 residues. The V and J ends lost 3 bases and 7 bases, in that order; junction bases with no gene match: 6. The germline V gene encodes CDR1 GTSNPN and CDR2 SVGIG (reference sequence).

The chain employs TRBV5-4 and TRBJ2-7, with D perhaps TRBD2 (5 bases). V was trimmed by 1 base and J by 5 bases, leaving 13 bases between them. Germline CDR1 SGHNT, CDR2 YYREEE (reference sequence). This CDR3 has 14 amino acids. The CDR3 DNA follows: TGTGCCAGCAGCTTGTGGTCAAGAGGGCACGAGCAGTACTTC. Protein product: CASSLWSRGHEQYF.

The J gene is TRBJ1-1, the V gene TRBV6-5; possible D gene TRBD1, 5 bases. From germline, CDR1 is MNHEY and CDR2 SVGAGI. V was cut by 6 bases and J by 4 bases, with 15 bases left in between. The CDR3 is 14 amino acids. The CDR3 nucleotides read TGTGCCAGCAGCCCTAGACAGTCCGGCACTGAAGCTTTCTTT. Its translation: CASSPRQSGTEAFF.

The chain carries TRBV30 and TRBJ2-2; TRBD1 might be the D (6 bases). In germline, CDR1 is GTSNPN, CDR2 SVGIG (reference sequence). This CDR3 comprises 13 residues. The ends were cut back, 3 bases at V and 6 bases at J, with 11 bases in the middle. CDR3 coding DNA: TGTGCCTGGAGACCTACAGGGCCCGGGGAGCTGTTTTTT. Translated: CAWRPTGPGELFF. The entire variable domain, with the rest obtained from reference TRBV30 and TRBJ2-2, is as follows: SQTIHQWPATLVQPVGSPLSLECTVEGTSNPNLYWYRQAAGRGLQLLFYSVGIGQISSEVPQNLSASRPQDRQFILSSKKLLLSDSGFYLCAWRPTGPGELFFGEGSRLTVL.

This clone has more than one count but fewer than ten. V usage is TRBV5-1 and J usage is TRBJ2-5; TRBD2 aligns across 9 bases. Germline V gene data show CDR1 as SGHRS and CDR2 as YFSETQ. The CDR3 contains 18 residues. The trim removed 4 bases at V and 4 bases at J, leaving 17 bases unmatched. For the CDR3, the DNA is TGCGCCAGCAGCCCTCGGGGTAGCGGGAGTTTGGTGGGAGAGACCCAGTACTTC. Protein: CASSPRGSGSLVGETQYF.

This clone turned up a few times. V usage is TRBV30 and J usage is TRBJ1-4; D might be TRBD1 (6 bases). This CDR3 is built from 13 residues. Germline V CDR1 and CDR2: GTSNPN, SVGIG (reference sequence). The germline V and J ends were trimmed by 2 bases and 8 bases, with 12 bases remaining between them. CDR3: CAWSPTRGEKLFF. The CDR3 DNA reads TGTGCCTGGAGTCCAACCAGGGGAGAAAAACTGTTTTTT.

This clone has only a few counts. This chain joins TRBV28 and TRBJ2-7; 14 bases agree with TRBD2. The trim removed 5 bases at V and 1 base at J, leaving 10 bases unmatched. The CDR3 runs 18 residues. Germline assignment: CDR1 MDHEN and CDR2 SYDVKM. The CDR3 coding sequence is TGTGCCAGCAGTAGCACCGGGACTAGCGGGAGTTGGTCCTACGAGCAGTACTTC. This translates into CASSSTGTSGSWSYEQYF.

The V gene is TRBV7-2, the J gene TRBJ1-4, with TRBD1 identical over 7 bases. The CDR3 extends over 13 amino acids. CDR1 and CDR2 (germline): SGHTA, FQGNSA. The ends lost 7 bases at V and 7 bases at J; junction bases unmatched: 6. DNA for the CDR3: TGTGCCAGCAAGTCTTGGACAGGTGAAAAACTGTTTTTT. The encoded protein is CASKSWTGEKLFF.

The sample holds a few counts of this clone. The chain couples TRBV30 to TRBJ2-5; D may be TRBD1 (5 bases). The J call may be wrong; the DNA end is better matched by TRBJ2-7. CDR1 GTSNPN and CDR2 SVGIG come from the germline V gene (reference sequence). This CDR3 contains 12 residues. Here the CDR3 DNA reads TGTGCCTGGAGTTCAGGGATGGGCGAGCAGTACTTC. Encoded protein: CAWSSGMGEQYF.

The chain has TRBV6-6 and TRBJ1-3, with 7 bases that match TRBD1. J was trimmed by 0 bases and V by 6 bases; bases with no gene match: 5. Germline lookup yields CDR1 MNHNY and CDR2 SVGAGI (reference sequence). The CDR3 consists of 15 residues. The CDR3 nucleotides read TGTGCCAGCAGGCAACAGGGGTTCTCTGGAAACACCATATATTTT. It specifies CASRQQGFSGNTIYF.

V and J are TRBV5-6 and TRBJ1-1, with D perhaps matching TRBD1 (5 bases). The CDR3 is 12 residues long. V was trimmed by 7 bases and J by 6 bases, leaving 13 bases between them. In germline, CDR1 is SGHDT, CDR2 YYEEEE. The CDR3 DNA reads as TGTGCCAGCCGCAGGGACTTGGCTGAAGCTTTCTTT. Its translation: CASRRDLAEAFF.

This clone showed up just a few times. The CDR3 loop is CASSSPSGERDGELFF. As DNA, the CDR3 is TGTGCCAGCAGCTCCCCTTCGGGGGAGAGGGACGGGGAGCTGTTTTTT. The V call is TRBV4-2, the J call TRBJ2-2, with a possible D match to TRBD2 (6 bases). Germline V gene data show CDR1 as LGHNA and CDR2 as YNFKEQ. The CDR3 has 16 residues. V lost 5 bases, J lost 7 bases, and 20 bases lay in between.

The chain has TRBV5-1 and TRBJ2-5; 8 bases are shared with TRBD1. CDR1 is SGHRS, CDR2 YFSETQ, per germline. This CDR3 region has 15 residues. With 4 bases clipped from V and 5 bases from J, the junction kept 10 bases outside the gene matches. CDR3 region: CASSPSGQGVETQYF. CDR3 sequence (DNA): TGCGCCAGCAGCCCCTCAGGACAGGGTGTCGAGACCCAGTACTTC.